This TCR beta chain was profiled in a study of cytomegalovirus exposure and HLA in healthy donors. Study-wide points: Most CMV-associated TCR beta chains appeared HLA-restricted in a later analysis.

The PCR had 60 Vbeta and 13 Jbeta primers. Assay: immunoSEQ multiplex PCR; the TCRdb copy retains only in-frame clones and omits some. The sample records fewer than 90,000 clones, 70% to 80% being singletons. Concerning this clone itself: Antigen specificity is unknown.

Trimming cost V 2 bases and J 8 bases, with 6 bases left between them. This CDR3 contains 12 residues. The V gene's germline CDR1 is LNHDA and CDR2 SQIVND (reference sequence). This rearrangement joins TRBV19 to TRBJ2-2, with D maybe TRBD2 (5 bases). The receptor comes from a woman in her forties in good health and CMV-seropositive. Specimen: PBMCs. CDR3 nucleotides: TGTGCCAGTAGTATACGGGAAGGGGAGCTGTTTTTT. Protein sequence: CASSIREGELFF.